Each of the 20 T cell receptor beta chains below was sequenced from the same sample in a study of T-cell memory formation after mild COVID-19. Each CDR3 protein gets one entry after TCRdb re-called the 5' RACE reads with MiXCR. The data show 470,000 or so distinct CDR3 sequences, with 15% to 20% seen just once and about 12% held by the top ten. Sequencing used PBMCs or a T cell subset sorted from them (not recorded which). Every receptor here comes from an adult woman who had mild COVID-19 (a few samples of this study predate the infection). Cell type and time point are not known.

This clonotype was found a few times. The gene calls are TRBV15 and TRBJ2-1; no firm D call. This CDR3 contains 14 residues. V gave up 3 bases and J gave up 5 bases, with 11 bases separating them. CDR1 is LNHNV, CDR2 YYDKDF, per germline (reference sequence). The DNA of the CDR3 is TGTGCCACCAGCAGGCAGGCTAAGGACAATGAGCAGTTCTTC. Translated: CATSRQAKDNEQFF.

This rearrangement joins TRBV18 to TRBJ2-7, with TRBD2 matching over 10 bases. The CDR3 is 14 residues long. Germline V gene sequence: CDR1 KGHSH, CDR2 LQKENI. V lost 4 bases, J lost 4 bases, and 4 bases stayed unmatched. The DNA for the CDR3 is TGTGCCAGCTCACAGGCTAGCGGGGGATACGAGCAGTACTTC. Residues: CASSQASGGYEQYF.

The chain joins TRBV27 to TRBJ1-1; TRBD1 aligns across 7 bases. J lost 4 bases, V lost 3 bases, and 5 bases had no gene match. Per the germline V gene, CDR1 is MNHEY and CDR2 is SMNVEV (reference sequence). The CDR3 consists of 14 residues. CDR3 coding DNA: TGTGCCAGCAGTTTCGCGGGACAGAGCACTGAAGCTTTCTTT. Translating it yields CASSFAGQSTEAFF.

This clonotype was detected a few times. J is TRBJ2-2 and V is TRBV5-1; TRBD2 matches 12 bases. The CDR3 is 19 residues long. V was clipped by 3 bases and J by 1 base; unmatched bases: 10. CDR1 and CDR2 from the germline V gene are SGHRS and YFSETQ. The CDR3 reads CASSSGTSGFWGNTGELFF. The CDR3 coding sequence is TGCGCCAGCAGCTCCGGGACTAGCGGGTTTTGGGGGAACACCGGGGAGCTGTTTTTT.

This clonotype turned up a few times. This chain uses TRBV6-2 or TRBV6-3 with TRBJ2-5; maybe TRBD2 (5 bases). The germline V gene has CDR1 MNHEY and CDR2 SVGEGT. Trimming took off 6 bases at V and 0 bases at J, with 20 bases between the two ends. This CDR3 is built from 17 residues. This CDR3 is CASSDPLSGPYQETQYF. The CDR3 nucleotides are TGTGCCAGCAGCGATCCGTTAAGCGGACCGTACCAAGAGACCCAGTACTTC.

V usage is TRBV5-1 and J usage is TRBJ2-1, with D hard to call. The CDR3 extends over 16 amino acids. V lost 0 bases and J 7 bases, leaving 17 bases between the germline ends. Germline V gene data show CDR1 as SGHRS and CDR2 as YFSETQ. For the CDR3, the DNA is TGCGCCAGCAGCTTGGAGGGCCCAAAAATGGGGAATGAGCAGTTCTTC. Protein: CASSLEGPKMGNEQFF.

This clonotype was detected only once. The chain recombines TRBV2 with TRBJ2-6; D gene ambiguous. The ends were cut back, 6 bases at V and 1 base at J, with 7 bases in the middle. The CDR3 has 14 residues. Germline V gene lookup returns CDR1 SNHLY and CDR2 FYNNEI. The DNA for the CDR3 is TGTGCCAGCAGAGGAGTATCTGGGGCCAACGTCCTGACTTTC. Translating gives CASRGVSGANVLTF.

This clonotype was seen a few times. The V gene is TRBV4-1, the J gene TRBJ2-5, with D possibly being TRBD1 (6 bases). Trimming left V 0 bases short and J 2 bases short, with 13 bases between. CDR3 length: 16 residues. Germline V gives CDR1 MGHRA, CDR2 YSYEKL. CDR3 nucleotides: TGCGCCAGCAGCCAAGAATGGACAGATGGGCAAGAGACCCAGTACTTC. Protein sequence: CASSQEWTDGQETQYF.

The CDR3 coding sequence is TGTGCCTGGAGTGTACTCCCAGAGAACACTGAAGCTTTCTTT. Translation gives CAWSVLPENTEAFF. The chain uses TRBV30 and TRBJ1-1; D is unclear. Trimming pared 0 bases from V and 1 base from J, leaving 9 bases between. This CDR3 has 14 residues. Germline V CDR1 and CDR2: GTSNPN, SVGIG (reference sequence). The complete variable domain, with remaining parts taken from reference TRBV30 and TRBJ1-1, reads SQTIHQWPATLVQPVGSPLSLECTVEGTSNPNLYWYRQAAGRGLQLLFYSVGIGQISSEVPQNLSASRPQDRQFILSSKKLLLSDSGFYLCAWSVLPENTEAFFGQGTRLTVV.

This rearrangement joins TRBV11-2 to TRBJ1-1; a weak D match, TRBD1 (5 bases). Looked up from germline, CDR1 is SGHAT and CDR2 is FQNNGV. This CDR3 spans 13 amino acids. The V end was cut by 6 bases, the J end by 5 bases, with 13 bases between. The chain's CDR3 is CASRQKGETEAFF. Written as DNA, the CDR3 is TGTGCCAGCAGACAAAAAGGGGAGACTGAAGCTTTCTTT.

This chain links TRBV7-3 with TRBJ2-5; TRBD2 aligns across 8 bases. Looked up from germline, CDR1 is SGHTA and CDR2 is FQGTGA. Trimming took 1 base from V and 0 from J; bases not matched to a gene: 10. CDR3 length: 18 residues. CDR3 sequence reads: CASSLIGGLGMHQETQYF. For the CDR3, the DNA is TGTGCCAGCAGCTTAATCGGGGGACTAGGGATGCACCAAGAGACCCAGTACTTC.

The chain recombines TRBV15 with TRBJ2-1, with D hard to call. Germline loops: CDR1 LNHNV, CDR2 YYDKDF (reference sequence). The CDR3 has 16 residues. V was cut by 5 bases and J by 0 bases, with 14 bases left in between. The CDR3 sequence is CATSPRWHISYNEQFF. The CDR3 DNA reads TGTGCCACCAGCCCCCGATGGCACATCTCCTACAATGAGCAGTTCTTC. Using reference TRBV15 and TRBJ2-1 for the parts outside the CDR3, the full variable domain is DAMVIQNPRYQVTQFGKPVTLSCSQTLNHNVMYWYQQKSSQAPKLLFHYYDKDFNNEADTPDNFQSRRPNTSFCFLDIRSPGLGDTAMYLCATSPRWHISYNEQFFGPGTRLTVL.

The CDR3: CASSTSGGTLGEKLFF. CDR3 DNA sequence: TGTGCCAGCAGCACAAGCGGGGGAACGCTCGGAGAAAAACTGTTTTTT. The chain combines TRBV9 with TRBJ1-4, with D perhaps TRBD1 (5 bases). Per the germline V gene, CDR1 is SGDLS and CDR2 is YYNGEE. CDR3 length: 16 residues. The V gene lost 4 bases and the J gene lost 8 bases, with 21 bases spanning the gap.

CDR3 sequence: CASRLQFNSPLHF. DNA for the CDR3: TGTGCCAGCAGATTACAGTTTAATTCACCCCTCCACTTT. The V gene is TRBV6-5, the J gene TRBJ1-6, with D unresolved. The ends were cut back, 6 bases at V and 6 bases at J, with 9 bases in the middle. The germline V gene encodes CDR1 MNHEY and CDR2 SVGAGI. This CDR3 comprises 13 residues.

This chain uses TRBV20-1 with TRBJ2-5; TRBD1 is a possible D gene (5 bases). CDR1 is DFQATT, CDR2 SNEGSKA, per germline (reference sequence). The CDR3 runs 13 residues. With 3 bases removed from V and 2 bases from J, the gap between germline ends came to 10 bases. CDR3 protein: CSARETAQETQYF. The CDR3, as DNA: TGCAGTGCTAGGGAGACAGCACAAGAGACCCAGTACTTC.

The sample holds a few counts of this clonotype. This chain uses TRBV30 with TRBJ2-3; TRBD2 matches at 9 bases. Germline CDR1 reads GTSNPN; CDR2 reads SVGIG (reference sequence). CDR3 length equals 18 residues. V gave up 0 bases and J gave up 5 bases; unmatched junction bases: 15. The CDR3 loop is CAWSVWTAGGPRGDTQYF. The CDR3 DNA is TGTGCCTGGAGTGTATGGACAGCGGGGGGCCCCCGGGGAGATACGCAGTATTTT.

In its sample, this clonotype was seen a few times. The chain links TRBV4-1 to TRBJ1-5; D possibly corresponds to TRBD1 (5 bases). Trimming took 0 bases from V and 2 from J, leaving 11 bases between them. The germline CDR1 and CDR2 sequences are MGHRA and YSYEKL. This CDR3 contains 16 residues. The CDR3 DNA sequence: TGCGCCAGCAGCCAAGAGTTTGGCAGGGGCAATCAGCCCCAGCATTTT. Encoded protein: CASSQEFGRGNQPQHF.

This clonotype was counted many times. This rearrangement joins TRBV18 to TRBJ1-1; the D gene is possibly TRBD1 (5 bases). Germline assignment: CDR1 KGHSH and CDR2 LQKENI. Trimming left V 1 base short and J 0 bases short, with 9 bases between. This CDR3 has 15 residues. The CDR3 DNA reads TGTGCCAGCTCACCACGGGCAGGGATGAACACTGAAGCTTTCTTT. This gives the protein CASSPRAGMNTEAFF.

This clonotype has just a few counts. CDR3 protein: CGDGGRGRRDTQYF. The CDR3 DNA is TGCGGAGACGGCGGCAGGGGTCGGAGGGATACGCAGTATTTT. The chain joins TRBV5-1 to TRBJ2-3, with D possibly TRBD1 on 6 matching bases. This CDR3 has 14 amino acids. Germline V gene data show CDR1 as SGHRS and CDR2 as YFSETQ.

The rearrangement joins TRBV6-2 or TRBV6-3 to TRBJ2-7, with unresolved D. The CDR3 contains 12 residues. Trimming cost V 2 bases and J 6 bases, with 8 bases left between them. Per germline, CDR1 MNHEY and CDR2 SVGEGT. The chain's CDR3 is CASSYHPFEQYF. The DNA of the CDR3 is TGTGCCAGCAGTTACCACCCTTTCGAGCAGTACTTC.